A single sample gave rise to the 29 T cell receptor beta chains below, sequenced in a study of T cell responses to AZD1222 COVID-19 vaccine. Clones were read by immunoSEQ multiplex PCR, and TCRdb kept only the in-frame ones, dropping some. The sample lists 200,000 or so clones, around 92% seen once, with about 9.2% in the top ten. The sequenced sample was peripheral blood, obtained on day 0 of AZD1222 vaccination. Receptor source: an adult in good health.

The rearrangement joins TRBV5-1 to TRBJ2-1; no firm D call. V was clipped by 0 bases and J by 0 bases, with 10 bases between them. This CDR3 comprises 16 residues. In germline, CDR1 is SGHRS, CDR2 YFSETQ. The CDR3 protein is CASSLARGSSYNEQFF. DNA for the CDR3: TGCGCCAGCAGCTTGGCTCGCGGCAGCTCCTACAATGAGCAGTTCTTC.

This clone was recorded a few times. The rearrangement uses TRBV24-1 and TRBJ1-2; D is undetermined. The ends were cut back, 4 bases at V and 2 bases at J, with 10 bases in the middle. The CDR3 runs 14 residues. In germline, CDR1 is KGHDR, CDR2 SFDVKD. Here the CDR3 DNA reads TGTGCCACCAGTGACGTAGACCGGAACTATGGCTACACCTTC. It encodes CATSDVDRNYGYTF.

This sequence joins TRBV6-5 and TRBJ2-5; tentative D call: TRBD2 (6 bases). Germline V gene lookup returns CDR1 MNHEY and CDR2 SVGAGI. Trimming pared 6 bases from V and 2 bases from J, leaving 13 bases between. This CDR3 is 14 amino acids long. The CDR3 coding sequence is TGTGCCAGCAGCTCAAGTGGGACTCAAGAGACCCAGTACTTC. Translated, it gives CASSSSGTQETQYF.

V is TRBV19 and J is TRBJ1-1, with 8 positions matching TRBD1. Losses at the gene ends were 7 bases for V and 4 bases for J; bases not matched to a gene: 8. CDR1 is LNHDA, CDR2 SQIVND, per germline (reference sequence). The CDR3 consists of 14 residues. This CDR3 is CASMSGGLGTEAFF. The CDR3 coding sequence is TGTGCCAGTATGTCAGGGGGCCTGGGCACTGAAGCTTTCTTT.

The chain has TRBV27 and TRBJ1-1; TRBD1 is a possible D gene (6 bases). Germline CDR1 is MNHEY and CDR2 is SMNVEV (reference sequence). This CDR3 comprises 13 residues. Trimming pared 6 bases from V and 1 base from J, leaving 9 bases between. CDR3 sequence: CASSLQGNTEAFF. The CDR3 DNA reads TGTGCCAGCAGCTTACAGGGGAACACTGAAGCTTTCTTT.

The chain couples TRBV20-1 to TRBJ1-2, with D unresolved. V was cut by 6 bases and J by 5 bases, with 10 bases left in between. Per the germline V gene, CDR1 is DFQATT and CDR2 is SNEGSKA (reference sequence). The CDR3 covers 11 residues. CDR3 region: CSAGDWYGYTF. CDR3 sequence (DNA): TGCAGTGCCGGGGATTGGTATGGCTACACCTTC.

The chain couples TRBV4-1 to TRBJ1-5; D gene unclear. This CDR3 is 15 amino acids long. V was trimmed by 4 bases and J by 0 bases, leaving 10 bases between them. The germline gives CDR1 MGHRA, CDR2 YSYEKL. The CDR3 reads CASSPVLTSNQPQHF. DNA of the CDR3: TGCGCCAGCAGCCCCGTCCTAACTAGCAATCAGCCCCAGCATTTT.

This chain's CDR3 is CAISESGANQPQHF. The CDR3 bases are TGTGCCATCAGTGAGTCGGGGGCGAATCAGCCCCAGCATTTT. This rearrangement joins TRBV10-3 to TRBJ1-5, with a tentative D call TRBD1 (6 bases). Germline V gene data show CDR1 as ENHRY and CDR2 as SYGVKD. The CDR3 is 14 residues long. Trimming removed 0 bases from V and 4 bases from J, with 7 bases in between.

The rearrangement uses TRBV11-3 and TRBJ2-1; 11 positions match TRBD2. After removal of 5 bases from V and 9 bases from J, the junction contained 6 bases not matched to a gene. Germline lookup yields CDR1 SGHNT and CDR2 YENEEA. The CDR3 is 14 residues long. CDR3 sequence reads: CASSLSGRVVEQFF. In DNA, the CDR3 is TGTGCCAGCAGCCTTAGCGGGAGGGTTGTTGAGCAGTTCTTC.

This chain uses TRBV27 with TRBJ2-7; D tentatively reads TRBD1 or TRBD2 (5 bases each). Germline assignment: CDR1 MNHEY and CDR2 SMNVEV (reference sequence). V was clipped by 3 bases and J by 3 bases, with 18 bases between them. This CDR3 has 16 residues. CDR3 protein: CASSLGFEKGRYEQYF. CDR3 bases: TGTGCCAGCAGTTTGGGCTTCGAAAAGGGACGCTACGAGCAGTACTTC.

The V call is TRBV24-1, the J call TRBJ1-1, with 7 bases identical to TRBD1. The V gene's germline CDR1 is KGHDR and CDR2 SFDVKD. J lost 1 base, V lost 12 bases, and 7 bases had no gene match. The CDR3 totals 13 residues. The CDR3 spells CAARDSSNTEAFF. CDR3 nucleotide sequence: TGTGCCGCGAGGGACAGCTCGAACACTGAAGCTTTCTTT.

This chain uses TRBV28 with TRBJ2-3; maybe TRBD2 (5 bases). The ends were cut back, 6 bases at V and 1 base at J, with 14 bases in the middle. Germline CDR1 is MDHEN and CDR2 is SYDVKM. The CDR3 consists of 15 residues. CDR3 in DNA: TGTGCCAGCAGCTCGGTCCCCGGGGGCACAGATACGCAGTATTTT. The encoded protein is CASSSVPGGTDTQYF.

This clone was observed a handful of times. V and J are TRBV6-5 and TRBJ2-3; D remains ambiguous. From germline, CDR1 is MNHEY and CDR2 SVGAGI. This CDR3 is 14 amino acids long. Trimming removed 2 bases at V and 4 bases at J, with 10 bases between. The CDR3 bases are TGTGCCAGCAGTTACCTGAAGGGCCCAGATACGCAGTATTTT. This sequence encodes CASSYLKGPDTQYF.

The CDR3 nucleotides are TGTGCCAGCAGTTACTCCGCGGGAGGGCCGAGGGAGACCCAGTACTTC. This gives the protein CASSYSAGGPRETQYF. The chain joins TRBV6-2 or TRBV6-3 to TRBJ2-5, with 9 bases matching TRBD2. V dropped 0 bases and J dropped 5; count of bases not matched to a gene: 7. Germline V gene lookup returns CDR1 MNHEY and CDR2 SVGEGT. The CDR3 has 16 amino acids.

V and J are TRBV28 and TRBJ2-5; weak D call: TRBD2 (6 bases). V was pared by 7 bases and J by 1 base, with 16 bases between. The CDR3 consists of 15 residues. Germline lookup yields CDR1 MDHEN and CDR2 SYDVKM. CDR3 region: CASNWGPGGQETQYF. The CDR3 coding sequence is TGTGCCAGCAATTGGGGCCCCGGGGGCCAAGAGACCCAGTACTTC.

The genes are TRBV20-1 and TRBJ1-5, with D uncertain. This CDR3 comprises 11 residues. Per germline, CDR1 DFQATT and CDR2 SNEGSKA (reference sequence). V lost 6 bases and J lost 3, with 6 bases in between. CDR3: CSAPTNQPQHF. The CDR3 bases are TGCAGTGCCCCCACCAATCAGCCCCAGCATTTT.

Here the CDR3 DNA reads TGCAGCGTTGAAGATCAGGGCAGGGTCGCGTGGACCCAGTACTTC. Translated: CSVEDQGRVAWTQYF. This chain joins TRBV29-1 and TRBJ2-5; the D gene is possibly TRBD1 (5 bases). Looked up from germline, CDR1 is SQVTM and CDR2 is ANQGSEA. The V and J ends lost 0 bases and 7 bases respectively, with 18 bases between them. The CDR3 spans 15 residues.

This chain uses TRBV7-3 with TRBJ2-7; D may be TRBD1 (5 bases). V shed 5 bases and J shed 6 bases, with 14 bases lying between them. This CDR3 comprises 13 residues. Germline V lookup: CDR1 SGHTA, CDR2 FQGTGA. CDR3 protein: CASSPPGYSEQYF. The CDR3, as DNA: TGTGCCAGCAGCCCGCCAGGGTACAGCGAGCAGTACTTC.

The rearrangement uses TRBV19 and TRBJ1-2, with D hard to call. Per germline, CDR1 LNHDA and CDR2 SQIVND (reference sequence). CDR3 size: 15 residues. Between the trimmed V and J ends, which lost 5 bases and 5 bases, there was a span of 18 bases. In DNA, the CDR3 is TGTGCCAGTAGTTCCGAACCGGGATCACCATATGGCTACACCTTC. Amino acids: CASSSEPGSPYGYTF.

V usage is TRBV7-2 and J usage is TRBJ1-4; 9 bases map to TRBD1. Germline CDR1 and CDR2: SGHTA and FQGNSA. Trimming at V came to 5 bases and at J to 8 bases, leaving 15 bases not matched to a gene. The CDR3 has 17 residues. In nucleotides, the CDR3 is TGTGCCAGCAGCCTATTCTTAAGGGACAGGGTTGGAGAAAAACTGTTTTTT. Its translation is CASSLFLRDRVGEKLFF.

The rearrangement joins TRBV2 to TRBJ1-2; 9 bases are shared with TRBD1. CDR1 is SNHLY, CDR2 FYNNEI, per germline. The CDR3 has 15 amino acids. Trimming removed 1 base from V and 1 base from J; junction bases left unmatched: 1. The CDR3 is CASSEGDRVNYGYTF. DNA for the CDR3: TGTGCCAGCAGTGAAGGGGACAGGGTTAACTATGGCTACACCTTC.

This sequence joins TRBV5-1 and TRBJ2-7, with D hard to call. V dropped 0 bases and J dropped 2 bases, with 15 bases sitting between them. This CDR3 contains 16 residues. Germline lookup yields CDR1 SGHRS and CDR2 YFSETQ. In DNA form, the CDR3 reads TGCGCCAGCAGCTTGGCCTCGGCAGGTGCCCCCTACGAGCAGTACTTC. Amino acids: CASSLASAGAPYEQYF.

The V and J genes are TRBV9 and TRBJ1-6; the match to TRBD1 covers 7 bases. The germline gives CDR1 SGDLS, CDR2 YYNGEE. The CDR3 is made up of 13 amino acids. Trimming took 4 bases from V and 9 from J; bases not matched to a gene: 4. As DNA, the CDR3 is TGTGCCAGCAGCCTCCGACAGGGTTCACCCCTCCACTTT. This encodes CASSLRQGSPLHF.

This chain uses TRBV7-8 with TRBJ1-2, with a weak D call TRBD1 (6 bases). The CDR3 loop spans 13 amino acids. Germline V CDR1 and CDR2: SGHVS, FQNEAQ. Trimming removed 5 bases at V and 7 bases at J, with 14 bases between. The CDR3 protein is CASSLGGAPGYTF. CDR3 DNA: TGTGCCAGCAGCCTCGGGGGGGCGCCTGGCTACACCTTC.

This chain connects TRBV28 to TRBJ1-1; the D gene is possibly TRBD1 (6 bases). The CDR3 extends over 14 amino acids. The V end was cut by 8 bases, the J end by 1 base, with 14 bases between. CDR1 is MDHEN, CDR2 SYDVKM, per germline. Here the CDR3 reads CASGAGGGNTEAFF. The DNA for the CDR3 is TGTGCCAGCGGGGCTGGAGGGGGGAACACTGAAGCTTTCTTT.

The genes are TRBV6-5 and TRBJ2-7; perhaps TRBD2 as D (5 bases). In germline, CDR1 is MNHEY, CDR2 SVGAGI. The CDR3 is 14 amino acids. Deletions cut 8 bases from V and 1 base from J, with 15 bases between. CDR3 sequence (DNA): TGTGCCAGCGGGGAGAGCGGCAGGTCCTACGAGCAGTACTTC. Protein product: CASGESGRSYEQYF.

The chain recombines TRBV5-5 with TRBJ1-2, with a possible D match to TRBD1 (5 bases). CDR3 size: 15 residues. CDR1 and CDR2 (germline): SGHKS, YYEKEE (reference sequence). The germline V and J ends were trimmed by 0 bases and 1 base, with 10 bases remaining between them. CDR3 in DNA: TGTGCCAGCAGCTTGGCCGGGGGGATTAACTATGGCTACACCTTC. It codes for CASSLAGGINYGYTF.

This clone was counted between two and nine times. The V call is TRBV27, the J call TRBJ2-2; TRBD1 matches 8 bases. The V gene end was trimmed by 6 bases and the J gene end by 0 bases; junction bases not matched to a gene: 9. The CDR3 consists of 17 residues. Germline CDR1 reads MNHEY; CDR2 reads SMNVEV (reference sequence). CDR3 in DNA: TGTGCCAGCAGACTAAGGGGACAGGCCACGAACACCGGGGAGCTGTTTTTT. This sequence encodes CASRLRGQATNTGELFF.

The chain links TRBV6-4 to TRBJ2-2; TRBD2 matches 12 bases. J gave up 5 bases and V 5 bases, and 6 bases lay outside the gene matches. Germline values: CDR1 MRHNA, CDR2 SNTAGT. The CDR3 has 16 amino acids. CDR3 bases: TGTGCCAGCAGTCCACTAGCGGGAGGAGGTACCGGGGAGCTGTTTTTT. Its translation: CASSPLAGGGTGELFF.